This T cell receptor (beta chain) was profiled in a study of T cell repertoires in cytomegalovirus infection. Broader study findings: HLA-C-restricted, CMV-specific TCR beta clonotypes were dominant ex vivo. Accumulated public TCR beta family frequency recognized individuals carrying CMV together with the relevant HLA.

TCRdb processed the reads anew with MiXCR; each CDR3 protein has one entry. The repertoire holds more than 250,000 distinct CDR3 sequences, with about 13% as singletons. The V gene's germline CDR1 is KGHSH and CDR2 LQKENI. The CDR3 totals 17 residues. V shed 1 base and J 4 bases; nucleotides not matched to a gene: 5. This clonotype was recorded at least ten times. The antigen remains undetermined. The chain recombines TRBV18 with TRBJ2-5; 14 bases fit TRBD2. Sequences were obtained from PBMCs. The TCR comes from a human donor in good health (CMV status not recorded). Some clones in this sample may be carry-over from other donors' samples. Here the CDR3 reads CASSPLGTSGSRETQYF. CDR3 coding DNA: TGTGCCAGCTCACCACTTGGGACTAGCGGGAGTCGAGAGACCCAGTACTTC.